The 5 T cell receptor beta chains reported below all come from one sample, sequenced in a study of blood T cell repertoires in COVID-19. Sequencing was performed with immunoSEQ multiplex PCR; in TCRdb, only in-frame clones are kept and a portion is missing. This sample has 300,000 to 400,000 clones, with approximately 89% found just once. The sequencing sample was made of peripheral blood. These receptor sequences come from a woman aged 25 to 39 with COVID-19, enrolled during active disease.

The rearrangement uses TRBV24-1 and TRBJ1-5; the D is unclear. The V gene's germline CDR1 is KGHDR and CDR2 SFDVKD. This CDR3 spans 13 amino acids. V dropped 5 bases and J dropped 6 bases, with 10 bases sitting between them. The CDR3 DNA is TGTGCCACCAGTGCCCTGGCAGGTCAGCCCCAGCATTTT. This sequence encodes CATSALAGQPQHF.

The CDR3 nucleotides are TGCGCCAGCAGCCACGCCGGGACAGGGGTCCACGGGGAGCTGTTTTTT. It translates to CASSHAGTGVHGELFF. V gene TRBV4-1 combines with J gene TRBJ2-2, with TRBD1 identical over 10 bases. V gave up 3 bases and J gave up 7 bases; unmatched junction bases: 8. CDR3 length: 16 amino acids. In germline, CDR1 is MGHRA, CDR2 YSYEKL.

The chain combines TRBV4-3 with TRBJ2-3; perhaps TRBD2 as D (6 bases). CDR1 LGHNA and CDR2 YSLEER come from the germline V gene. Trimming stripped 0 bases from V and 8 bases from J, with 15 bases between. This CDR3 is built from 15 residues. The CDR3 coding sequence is TGCGCCAGCAGCCAAGATTTGGAGCGAGCGGGTACGCAGTATTTT. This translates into CASSQDLERAGTQYF.

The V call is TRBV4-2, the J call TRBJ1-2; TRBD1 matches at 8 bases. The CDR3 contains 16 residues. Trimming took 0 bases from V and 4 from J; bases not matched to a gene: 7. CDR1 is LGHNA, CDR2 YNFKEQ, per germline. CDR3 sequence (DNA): TGTGCCAGCAGCCAAGAGGGGAACAGGGGGACCTATGGCTACACCTTC. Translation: CASSQEGNRGTYGYTF.

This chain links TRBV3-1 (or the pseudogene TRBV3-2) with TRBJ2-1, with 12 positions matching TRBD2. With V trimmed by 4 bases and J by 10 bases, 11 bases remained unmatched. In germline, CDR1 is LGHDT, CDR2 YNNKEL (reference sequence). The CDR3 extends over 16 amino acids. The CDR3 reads CASSPGLAGKPREQFF. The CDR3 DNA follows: TGTGCCAGCAGCCCCGGACTAGCGGGGAAGCCGAGGGAGCAGTTCTTC.